This T cell receptor beta chain appears in the sequencing data of a study of neurological immune-mediated disorders. From the 5' RACE reads, TCRdb called clonotypes with MiXCR, one entry per CDR3 protein. Of some 66,000 distinct CDR3 sequences detected, less than 5.5% appear once; the ten largest clones hold about 6.9%. V lost 1 base to trimming and J lost 0 bases; unmatched junction nucleotides: 2. The CDR3 has 16 residues. This clonotype was counted ten times or more. The source material was PBMCs. The chain links TRBV12-3 or TRBV12-4 to TRBJ2-2, with 7 bases matching TRBD2. The sequence derives from a man aged 25-40 years with multiple sclerosis. CDR3 bases: TGTGCCAGCAGTTTAGGGGACTATCCGAACACCGGGGAGCTGTTTTTT. Amino acids: CASSLGDYPNTGELFF.